The rows below give T cell receptor beta chains drawn from one sample of a study of blood T cell repertoires in COVID-19. Libraries were prepared by immunoSEQ multiplex PCR; TCRdb keeps only in-frame clonotypes and omits some of them. The table has fewer than 500,000 clones, approximately 90% seen once. The specimen sequenced was PBMCs or T cells enriched from blood (not recorded which). The receptors shown here come from a woman aged 18-29 years who had recovered from COVID-19. CDR3s include the opening cysteine and the closing phenylalanine or tryptophan. D genes are given only for firm matches. Where a row states a size, it is once, few, many or the class of an expanded clone; other rows omit it.

>TRBV6-1|TRBJ2-3|few|NA
CASSDYYTQYF
TGTGCCAGCAGTGATTATTATACGCAGTATTTT
>TRBV2|TRBJ1-1|NA|NA
CASSAKAGNGNTEAFF
TGTGCCAGCAGTGCCAAAGCAGGGAACGGTAACACTGAAGCTTTCTTT
>TRBV7-3|TRBJ1-3|NA|NA
CASSLNLGNTIYF
TGTGCCAGCAGCTTAAATTTAGGAAACACCATATATTTT
>TRBV13|TRBJ2-3|NA|TRBD2
CASSSGGAPGDTQYF
TGTGCCAGCTCTAGCGGGGGGGCCCCGGGAGATACGCAGTATTTT
>TRBV5-1|TRBJ2-1|NA|TRBD2
CASSFTGGQMNEQFF
TGCGCCAGCAGCTTCACGGGGGGGCAAATGAATGAGCAGTTCTTC
>TRBV6-5|TRBJ2-3|NA|TRBD2
CASTPTSGGADTQYF
TGTGCCAGCACCCCTACTAGCGGGGGGGCAGATACGCAGTATTTT
>TRBV3-1/TRBV3-2|TRBJ2-7|NA|NA
CASSPRLDLDEQYF
TGTGCCAGCAGCCCCCGACTAGATCTTGACGAGCAGTACTTC
>TRBV27|TRBJ2-7|NA|NA
CASSAPGDKVPPYEQYF
TGTGCCAGCAGTGCCCCCGGGGACAAAGTTCCCCCCTACGAGCAGTACTTC
>TRBV19|TRBJ1-2|NA|NA
CASTPPGVDYGYTF
TGTGCCAGTACCCCCCCGGGGGTCGACTATGGCTACACCTTC
>TRBV2|TRBJ2-7|NA|TRBD1
CASSVGPHRGYEQYF
TGTGCCAGCAGTGTGGGCCCCCACAGGGGCTACGAGCAGTACTTC
>TRBV5-1|TRBJ2-2|once|NA
CASSTGGTGELFF
TGCGCCAGCAGCACTGGAGGCACCGGGGAGCTGTTTTTT
>TRBV30|TRBJ1-6|NA|NA
CAFRGSRFNSPLHF
TGTGCCTTCCGAGGGAGTAGGTTTAATTCACCCCTCCACTTT
>TRBV28|TRBJ2-7|NA|TRBD1
CASSSVRDRGTYEQYF
TGTGCCAGCAGTTCGGTCCGGGACAGGGGAACCTACGAGCAGTACTTC
>TRBV6-1|TRBJ1-2|NA|NA
CASSEVRDYGYTF
TGTGCCAGCAGTGAAGTACGGGACTATGGCTACACCTTC
>TRBV19|TRBJ1-2|NA|NA
CASSLSQGNYYGYTF
TGTGCCAGTAGTTTATCACAGGGTAACTATTATGGCTACACCTTC
>TRBV5-5|TRBJ1-3|NA|NA
CASSLRGDSSGNTIYF
TGTGCCAGCAGCTTGAGGGGCGATAGCTCTGGAAACACCATATATTTT
>TRBV5-1|TRBJ2-6|NA|TRBD1
CASGLGQAGANVLTF
TGCGCCAGCGGACTGGGACAGGCTGGGGCCAACGTCCTGACTTTC
>TRBV7-9|TRBJ1-1|NA|TRBD1
CASSSLGTVIDEAFF
TGTGCCAGCAGCTCCCTGGGGACAGTCATTGATGAAGCTTTCTTT
>TRBV12-1|TRBJ2-2|NA|NA
CASSLPGELFF
TGTGCCAGCAGCCTCCCCGGGGAGCTGTTTTTT
>TRBV2|TRBJ1-5|NA|NA
CASSAIMNSNQPQHF
TGTGCCAGCAGCGCTATAATGAATAGCAATCAGCCCCAGCATTTT
>TRBV29-1|TRBJ1-2|NA|TRBD1
CSVFLSGGQANYGYTF
TGCAGCGTTTTTTTGTCAGGGGGCCAGGCTAACTATGGCTACACCTTC
>TRBV28|TRBJ1-2|few|NA
CASTAGGGAGRSYGYTF
TGTGCCAGCACTGCCGGGGGGGGCGCAGGGCGCAGCTATGGCTACACCTTC
>TRBV19|TRBJ1-5|NA|NA
CASSTPQGGRQPQHF
TGTGCCAGTAGTACCCCCCAGGGCGGAAGGCAGCCCCAGCATTTT
>TRBV28|TRBJ2-1|NA|TRBD1
CASSTYRGRTDNEQFF
TGTGCCAGCAGTACCTACAGGGGTAGGACTGACAATGAGCAGTTCTTC
>TRBV5-1|TRBJ2-7|NA|NA
CASSFDSQYEQYF
TGCGCCAGCAGCTTCGACAGCCAATACGAGCAGTACTTC
>TRBV25-1|TRBJ1-6|NA|TRBD1
CASTTGNSPLHF
TGTGCCAGCACGACAGGGAATTCACCCCTCCACTTT
>TRBV5-1|TRBJ1-2|NA|NA
CASSLDRASYTF
TGCGCCAGCAGCTTGGACAGGGCCAGCTACACCTTC
>TRBV5-4|TRBJ1-3|NA|NA
CASSEANSGNTIYF
TGTGCCAGCAGCGAGGCAAACTCTGGAAACACCATATATTTT
>TRBV27|TRBJ1-6|NA|TRBD1
CASMIQGSYNSPLHF
TGTGCCAGCATGATACAGGGGTCCTATAATTCACCCCTCCACTTT
>TRBV30|TRBJ1-1|NA|TRBD1
CAWNRGLRNTEAFF
TGTGCCTGGAACAGGGGCCTGAGGAACACTGAAGCTTTCTTT
>TRBV28|TRBJ2-1|NA|NA
CASLRGGTDYNEQFF
TGTGCCAGCCTTAGGGGGGGAACTGACTACAATGAGCAGTTCTTC
>TRBV12-3/TRBV12-4|TRBJ2-7|few|NA
CASSWAYSEQYF
TGTGCCAGCAGTTGGGCCTACTCCGAGCAGTACTTC
>TRBV19|TRBJ1-1|NA|NA
CASSIGIRANRNTEAFF
TGTGCCAGTAGTATAGGTATCCGCGCAAATAGGAACACTGAAGCTTTCTTT
>TRBV28|TRBJ1-1|NA|NA
CASSLAMPNTEAFF
TGTGCCAGCAGTTTGGCCATGCCGAACACTGAAGCTTTCTTT
>TRBV4-1|TRBJ1-2|NA|NA
CASARGLEDGYTF
TGCGCCAGCGCAAGAGGACTTGAGGATGGCTACACCTTC
>TRBV19|TRBJ2-5|NA|TRBD1
CASSIGTGQETQYF
TGTGCCAGTAGTATCGGGACAGGCCAAGAGACCCAGTACTTC
>TRBV5-6|TRBJ1-1|NA|NA
CASSFYNRNTEAFF
TGTGCCAGCAGCTTTTACAACAGGAACACTGAAGCTTTCTTT
>TRBV6-5|TRBJ1-1|few|NA
CASNRGQTEAFF
TGTGCCAGCAACCGCGGTCAAACTGAAGCTTTCTTT
>TRBV12-5|TRBJ1-1|NA|NA
CASSAGVNTEAFF
TGTGCTAGTTCGGCGGGCGTCAACACTGAAGCTTTCTTT
>TRBV21-1|TRBJ2-2|NA|NA
CASSPWGRDTGELFF
TGTGCCAGCAGCCCCTGGGGCCGAGACACCGGGGAGCTGTTTTTT
>TRBV5-1|TRBJ1-4|NA|NA
CASAGGLPNEKLFF
TGCGCCAGCGCTGGGGGACTCCCAAATGAAAAACTGTTTTTT
>TRBV20-1|TRBJ1-2|NA|NA
CSAEGPDGYTF
TGCAGTGCTGAGGGCCCGGATGGCTACACCTTC
>TRBV27|TRBJ2-1|NA|NA
CASSLSGREQFF
TGTGCCAGCAGTTTATCGGGGCGGGAGCAGTTCTTC
>TRBV5-1|TRBJ2-1|few|NA
CASRDTGYNEQFF
TGCGCCAGCCGTGATACAGGTTACAATGAGCAGTTCTTC
>TRBV19|TRBJ1-1|NA|NA
CASITGYEAFF
TGTGCCAGTATAACAGGGTACGAAGCTTTCTTT
>TRBV30|TRBJ1-2|NA|NA
CAWSVWGVGYTF
TGTGCCTGGAGTGTATGGGGGGTTGGCTACACCTTC
>TRBV5-1|TRBJ2-7|NA|NA
CASSLDSRDEQYF
TGCGCCAGCAGCTTGGATTCCCGCGACGAGCAGTACTTC
>TRBV11-2|TRBJ1-1|once|TRBD1
CASSLSLYRGLNTEAFF
TGTGCCAGCAGCTTATCCTTATACAGGGGGCTGAACACTGAAGCTTTCTTT
>TRBV18|TRBJ2-5|NA|TRBD2
CASSLGTSDTQTQYF
TGTGCCAGCTCACTTGGGACTAGCGACACACAGACCCAGTACTTC
>TRBV6-5|TRBJ2-5|NA|TRBD1
CASREPGGETQYF
TGTGCCAGCAGAGAGCCAGGGGGAGAGACCCAGTACTTC
>TRBV30|TRBJ1-5|NA|TRBD1
CAWSRGGLEVEPQHF
TGTGCCTGGAGTAGAGGGGGCCTCGAGGTTGAGCCCCAGCATTTT
>TRBV18|TRBJ1-1|NA|NA
CASSPLQEMNTEAFF
TGTGCCAGCTCGCCCCTCCAGGAAATGAACACTGAAGCTTTCTTT
>TRBV6-1|TRBJ1-6|NA|NA
CASSSGAPLHF
TGTGCCAGCAGCTCAGGGGCACCCCTCCACTTT
>TRBV15|TRBJ2-3|NA|TRBD2
CATSRGGEGTQYF
TGTGCCACCAGCAGAGGGGGGGAGGGTACGCAGTATTTT
>TRBV5-1|TRBJ2-3|NA|NA
CASATPGTDTQYF
TGCGCCAGCGCTACCCCGGGCACAGATACGCAGTATTTT